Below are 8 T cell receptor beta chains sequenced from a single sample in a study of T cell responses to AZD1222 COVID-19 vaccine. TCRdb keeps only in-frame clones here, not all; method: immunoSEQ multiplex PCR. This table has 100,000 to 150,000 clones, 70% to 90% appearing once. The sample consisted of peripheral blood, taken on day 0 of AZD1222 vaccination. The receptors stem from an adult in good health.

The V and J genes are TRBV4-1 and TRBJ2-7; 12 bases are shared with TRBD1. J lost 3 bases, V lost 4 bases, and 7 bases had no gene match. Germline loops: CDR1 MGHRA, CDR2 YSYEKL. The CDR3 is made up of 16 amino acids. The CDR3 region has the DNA TGCGCCAGCAGCCTGGGACAGGGGGCGCGGGGCTACGAGCAGTACTTC. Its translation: CASSLGQGARGYEQYF.

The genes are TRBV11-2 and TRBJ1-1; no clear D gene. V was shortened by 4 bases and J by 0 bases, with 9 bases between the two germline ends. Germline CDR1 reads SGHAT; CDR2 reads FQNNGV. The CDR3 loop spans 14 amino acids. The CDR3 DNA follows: TGTGCCAGCAGCTCAGACGGTTTGAACACTGAAGCTTTCTTT. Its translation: CASSSDGLNTEAFF.

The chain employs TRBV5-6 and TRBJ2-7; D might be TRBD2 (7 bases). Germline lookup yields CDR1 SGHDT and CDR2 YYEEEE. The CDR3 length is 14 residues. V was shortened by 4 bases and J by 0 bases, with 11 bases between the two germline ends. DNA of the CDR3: TGTGCCAGCAGCCAAGGGGGGGGCTCCTACGAGCAGTACTTC. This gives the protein CASSQGGGSYEQYF.

In DNA, the CDR3 is TGTGCCAGCAGCTACAGAAGAAACTCCTACGAGCAGTACTTC. Its translation: CASSYRRNSYEQYF. The V and J genes are TRBV14 and TRBJ2-7; D not certain. Per the germline V gene, CDR1 is SGHDN and CDR2 is FVKESK. The V end was cut by 5 bases, the J end by 0 bases, with 11 bases between. The CDR3 contains 14 residues.

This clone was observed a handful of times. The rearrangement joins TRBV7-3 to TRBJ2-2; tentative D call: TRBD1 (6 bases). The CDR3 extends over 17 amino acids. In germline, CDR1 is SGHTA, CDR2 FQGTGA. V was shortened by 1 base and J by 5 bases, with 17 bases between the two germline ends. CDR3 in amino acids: CASSLSPAAGVTGELFF. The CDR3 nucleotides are TGTGCCAGCAGCTTAAGCCCGGCCGCAGGGGTTACCGGGGAGCTGTTTTTT.

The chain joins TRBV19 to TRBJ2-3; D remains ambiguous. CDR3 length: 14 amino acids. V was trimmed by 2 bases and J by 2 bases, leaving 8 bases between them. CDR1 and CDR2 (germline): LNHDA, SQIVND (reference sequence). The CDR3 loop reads CASSIQANTDTQYF. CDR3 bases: TGTGCCAGTAGTATACAGGCGAACACAGATACGCAGTATTTT. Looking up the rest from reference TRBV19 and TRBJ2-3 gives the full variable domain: DGGITQSPKYLFRKEGQNVTLSCEQNLNHDAMYWYRQDPGQGLRLIYYSQIVNDFQKGDIAEGYSVSREKKESFPLTVTSAQKNPTAFYLCASSIQANTDTQYFGPGTRLTVL.

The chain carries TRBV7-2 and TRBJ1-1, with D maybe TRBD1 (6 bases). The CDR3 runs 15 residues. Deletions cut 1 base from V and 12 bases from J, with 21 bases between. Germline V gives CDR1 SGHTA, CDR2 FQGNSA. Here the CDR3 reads CASSLEAPGASWPFF. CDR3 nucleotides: TGTGCCAGCAGCTTAGAGGCGCCAGGGGCCTCGTGGCCTTTCTTT.

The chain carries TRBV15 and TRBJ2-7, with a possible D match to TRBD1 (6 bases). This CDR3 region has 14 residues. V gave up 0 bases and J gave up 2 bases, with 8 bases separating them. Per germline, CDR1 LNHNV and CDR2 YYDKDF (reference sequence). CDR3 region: CATSREKGAYEQYF. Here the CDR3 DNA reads TGTGCCACCAGCAGAGAAAAGGGGGCCTACGAGCAGTACTTC.